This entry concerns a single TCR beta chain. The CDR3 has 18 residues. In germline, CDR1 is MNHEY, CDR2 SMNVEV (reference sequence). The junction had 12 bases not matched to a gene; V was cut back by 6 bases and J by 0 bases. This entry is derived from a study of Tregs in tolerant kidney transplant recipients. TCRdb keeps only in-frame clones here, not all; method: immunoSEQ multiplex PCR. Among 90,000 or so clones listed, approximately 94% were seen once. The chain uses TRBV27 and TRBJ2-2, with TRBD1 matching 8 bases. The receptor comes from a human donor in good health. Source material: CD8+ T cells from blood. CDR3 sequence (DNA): TGTGCCAGCAGAGGCGGACTCTGGGACAGGCCGAACACCGGGGAGCTGTTTTTT. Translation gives CASRGGLWDRPNTGELFF.